The 9 T cell receptor beta chains presented below share a single source sample, sequenced in a study of T cells expressing NK-cell markers. TCRdb re-called the 5' RACE reads, yielding one record per CDR3 amino acid sequence without DNA. This sample contains roughly 430,000 distinct CDR3 sequences. The sample was blood T cells: a sorted CD56 or NKG2C T cell subset, CD4+ or CD8+ T cells, or bulk PBMC T cells (not recorded which). These TCRs come from a woman aged 18 to 75 in good health.

The rearrangement uses TRBV6-5 and TRBJ1-3. Germline CDR1 reads MNHEY; CDR2 reads SVGAGI. CDR3 length: 15 residues. CDR3 residues: CASSYQDGSGNTIYF.

This CDR3 is CAWGTSGRPWTGDEQFF. The chain recombines TRBV30 with TRBJ2-1; TCRdb indicates TRBD2, and absent DNA this call remains unverified. Germline V lookup: CDR1 GTSNPN, CDR2 SVGIG (reference sequence). The CDR3 spans 17 residues.

The V gene is TRBV12-3 or TRBV12-4, the J gene TRBJ1-1; no DNA is available, so the TRBD1 call from TCRdb remains unchecked. This CDR3 is built from 13 residues. The CDR3 reads CASRPTGNTEAFF.

The chain carries TRBV4-3 and TRBJ2-5; the TCRdb call, TRBD2, lacks DNA for checking. The germline CDR1 and CDR2 sequences are LGHNA and YSLEER. The CDR3 is 18 residues long. CDR3 loop: CASSQALAGVALGETQYF.

The chain is built from TRBV6-4 and TRBJ2-3; with no DNA, the TCRdb D assignment of TRBD2 cannot be verified. CDR1 is MRHNA, CDR2 SNTAGT, per germline. This CDR3 has 16 amino acids. CDR3 amino acids: CASSDSTSGSTDTQYF.

The gene calls are TRBV6-1 and TRBJ2-2; the TCRdb D gene call, TRBD2, has no DNA to confirm it. CDR1 is MNHNS, CDR2 SASEGT, per germline. The CDR3 totals 17 residues. The CDR3 sequence is CASTYPSGGSNTGELFF.

The chain combines TRBV4-2 with TRBJ2-7. CDR1 LGHNA and CDR2 YNFKEQ come from the germline V gene. The CDR3 length is 15 residues. The CDR3 spells CASSQDLGGTYEQYF.

The chain joins TRBV10-3 to TRBJ1-2; TCRdb designates TRBD1, a call that cannot be tested without DNA. Germline loops: CDR1 ENHRY, CDR2 SYGVKD. The CDR3 loop spans 15 amino acids. CDR3 loop: CAISESTTGVYGYTF.

V is TRBV20-1 and J is TRBJ2-1; TCRdb's assignment of TRBD2 cannot be checked, as there is no DNA. This CDR3 contains 15 residues. Germline CDR1 is DFQATT and CDR2 is SNEGSKA (reference sequence). The CDR3 loop reads CSARDRGREDNEQFF.